This T cell receptor (beta chain) is from a study of blood T cell repertoires in COVID-19. Study-level background: Sites in the United States, Italy and Spain provided acute and convalescent COVID-19 samples. PBMCs, B-cell-depleted T cells, or T cells were the source of the cDNA or gDNA that made up the material.

Original analysis: Estimates of nucleated cell counts were drawn from the amplification of reference gene primers. Assay: immunoSEQ multiplex PCR; the TCRdb copy retains only in-frame clones and omits some. V, J and clone size are those of that table, while D and trimming were read from the DNA. The sample has approximately 400,000 clones, roughly 80% seen once. V shed 0 bases and J 4 bases; nucleotides not matched to a gene: 8. Germline CDR1 and CDR2: SGHDN and FVKESK. This CDR3 comprises 18 residues. The clonotype comes from a human donor with acute or convalescent COVID-19. The donor label of this sample is uncertain. Sequencing was done on a sample of peripheral blood. The rearrangement links TRBV14 to TRBJ2-2; 10 bases fit TRBD2. This chain's CDR3 is CASSQDRRLAGVTGELFF. For the CDR3, the DNA is TGTGCCAGCAGCCAAGATAGGAGGCTAGCGGGAGTCACCGGGGAGCTGTTTTTT.